Below, 23 T cell receptor beta chains from the same sample are listed, as sequenced in a study of T cells after yellow fever vaccination. TCRdb re-analysed the 5' RACE reads in MiXCR, keeping a single row per CDR3 protein. The data hold some 150,000 distinct CDR3 sequences, with 11% observed a single time. Sequences were derived from CD8+ T cells sorted from PBMCs, sampled 15 days after the yellow fever booster vaccination. The origin of the receptors is a young man who received the YFV17D yellow fever vaccine.

This clonotype was found many times. V gene TRBV10-3 combines with J gene TRBJ1-2; D is perhaps TRBD1 (5 bases). The CDR3 has 15 amino acids. Per the germline V gene, CDR1 is ENHRY and CDR2 is SYGVKD. Trimming took off 0 bases at V and 4 bases at J, with 12 bases between the two ends. In nucleotides, the CDR3 is TGTGCCATCAGTGAGTCGCTGGGGCCGGGCTATGGCTACACCTTC. Its translation: CAISESLGPGYGYTF.

The chain joins TRBV6-5 to TRBJ1-4, with no clear D. The CDR3 has 15 residues. V lost 3 bases, J lost 5 bases, and 13 bases lay in between. CDR1 and CDR2 from the germline V gene are MNHEY and SVGAGI. CDR3 sequence reads: CASSYTSGQNEKLFF. CDR3 coding DNA: TGTGCCAGCAGTTATACGTCCGGTCAAAATGAAAAACTGTTTTTT.

V is TRBV20-1 and J is TRBJ1-1; D not certain. Trimming removed 2 bases from V and 3 bases from J, with 13 bases in between. Germline CDR1 DFQATT, CDR2 SNEGSKA (reference sequence). There are 14 residues in the CDR3. CDR3: CSARPRGWYTEAFF. The CDR3, as DNA: TGCAGTGCTAGACCCCGTGGGTGGTACACTGAAGCTTTCTTT.

This chain links TRBV7-8 with TRBJ2-2; TRBD2 matches at 9 bases. Germline loops: CDR1 SGHVS, CDR2 FQNEAQ. V shed 6 bases, J shed 4 bases, and the junction held 9 bases outside the gene matches. The CDR3 runs 16 residues. Here the CDR3 reads CASSLLAGGTTGELFF. DNA of the CDR3: TGTGCCAGCAGTTTATTGGCGGGGGGGACCACCGGGGAGCTGTTTTTT. Combining the CDR3 with reference TRBV7-8 and TRBJ2-2 gives the whole variable domain GAGVSQSPRYKVAKRGQDVALRCDPISGHVSLFWYQQALGQGPEFLTYFQNEAQLDKSGLPSDRFFAERPEGSVSTLKIQRTQQEDSAVYLCASSLLAGGTTGELFFGEGSRLTVL.

This clonotype appeared once. V and J are TRBV19 and TRBJ1-2, with D hard to call. Trimming cost V 9 bases and J 6 bases, with 17 bases left between them. Germline CDR1 reads LNHDA; CDR2 reads SQIVND (reference sequence). The CDR3 covers 13 residues. Here the CDR3 DNA reads TGTGCCAGCACCGAGGGCGGCGTGGATGGCTACACCTTC. Its translation is CASTEGGVDGYTF. Drawing the rest from reference TRBV19 and TRBJ1-2, the complete variable domain is DGGITQSPKYLFRKEGQNVTLSCEQNLNHDAMYWYRQDPGQGLRLIYYSQIVNDFQKGDIAEGYSVSREKKESFPLTVTSAQKNPTAFYLCASTEGGVDGYTFGSGTRLTVV.

Ten or more counts support this clonotype. The chain links TRBV20-1 to TRBJ1-2; the match to TRBD1 covers 9 bases. This CDR3 has 15 residues. V lost 6 bases to trimming and J lost 0 bases; unmatched junction nucleotides: 8. Germline CDR1 is DFQATT and CDR2 is SNEGSKA (reference sequence). The CDR3 DNA reads as TGCAGTGCCCCCACAGGGGGCTCAGCTAACTATGGCTACACCTTC. Protein: CSAPTGGSANYGYTF.

The chain links TRBV6-2 or TRBV6-3 to TRBJ2-1, with 8 bases matching TRBD2. J lost 1 base, V lost 5 bases, and 7 bases had no gene match. This CDR3 region has 16 residues. CDR1 is MNHEY and CDR2 is SVGEGT in the germline V gene. The CDR3: CASSRRGGRSYNEQFF. The CDR3 bases are TGTGCCAGCAGTCGCCGGGGCGGGAGGTCCTACAATGAGCAGTTCTTC.

The chain employs TRBV20-1 and TRBJ2-2; D uncertain. Germline V gene data show CDR1 as DFQATT and CDR2 as SNEGSKA (reference sequence). V gave up 2 bases and J gave up 2 bases, with 15 bases separating them. This CDR3 has 16 amino acids. CDR3 residues: CSARHPSTPNTGELFF. The CDR3 bases are TGCAGTGCTAGACACCCATCGACACCTAACACCGGGGAGCTGTTTTTT.

The DNA for the CDR3 is TGTGCCAGCAGCCCCCAGCGGGGGGGAGATACGCAGTATTTT. This translates into CASSPQRGGDTQYF. This sequence joins TRBV11-1 and TRBJ2-3; the match to TRBD2 covers 10 bases. This CDR3 contains 14 residues. In germline, CDR1 is SGHAT, CDR2 FQDESV (reference sequence). V trimming: 5 bases; J trimming: 5 bases; junction bases outside the gene matches: 4.

The chain recombines TRBV13 with TRBJ2-1; a weak D match, TRBD2 (5 bases). The germline V gene encodes CDR1 PRHDT and CDR2 FYEKMQ (reference sequence). CDR3 length: 13 amino acids. The germline V and J ends were trimmed by 3 bases and 7 bases, with 10 bases remaining between them. The CDR3 bases are TGTGCCAGCAGCTTCGAAAGGGAGAATGAGCAGTTCTTC. This gives the protein CASSFERENEQFF.

This clonotype is medium-sized by share. The rearrangement uses TRBV4-2 and TRBJ2-1; tentative D call: TRBD2 (7 bases). The CDR3 is 16 residues long. From germline, CDR1 is LGHNA and CDR2 YNFKEQ. V was pared by 0 bases and J by 3 bases, with 12 bases between. In DNA, the CDR3 is TGTGCCAGCAGCCAAGATAGGGGGGGGGTCTACAATGAGCAGTTCTTC. Translated: CASSQDRGGVYNEQFF.

The chain couples TRBV7-2 to TRBJ1-3; D may be TRBD1 (5 bases). This CDR3 is built from 15 residues. Trimming took off 3 bases at V and 2 bases at J, with 11 bases between the two ends. Per germline, CDR1 SGHTA and CDR2 FQGNSA. CDR3 DNA sequence: TGTGCCAGCAGCTTTTGGCAGGGTGCTGGAAACACCATATATTTT. This codes for CASSFWQGAGNTIYF.

This clonotype was detected only a few times. The rearrangement joins TRBV5-1 to TRBJ2-5; D call uncertain. Germline values: CDR1 SGHRS, CDR2 YFSETQ. Trimming removed 1 base from V and 5 bases from J, with 12 bases in between. The CDR3 totals 14 residues. DNA of the CDR3: TGCGCCAGCAGCTTGAGGGCCTTGAGCGAGACCCAGTACTTC. Translating it yields CASSLRALSETQYF.

There are a few counts of this clonotype. V is TRBV5-4 and J is TRBJ2-3; no reliable D call. V shed 1 base and J shed 6 bases, with 9 bases lying between them. The germline V gene encodes CDR1 SGHNT and CDR2 YYREEE (reference sequence). The CDR3 length is 13 residues. CDR3 in amino acids: CASSLWGVDTQYF. CDR3 nucleotide sequence: TGTGCCAGCAGCTTGTGGGGTGTGGATACGCAGTATTTT.

V is TRBV7-8 and J is TRBJ2-4; 8 bases line up with TRBD1. CDR1 is SGHVS and CDR2 is FQNEAQ in the germline V gene. This CDR3 is 13 amino acids long. Trimming removed 4 bases from V and 8 bases from J; junction bases left unmatched: 4. DNA for the CDR3: TGTGCCAGCAGCTCCGACAGGGGAGACATTCAGTACTTC. Its protein is CASSSDRGDIQYF.

This clonotype came up many times. This rearrangement joins TRBV4-1 to TRBJ2-2; 10 nucleotides line up with TRBD1. This CDR3 has 15 residues. Germline V CDR1 and CDR2: MGHRA, YSYEKL. V trimming: 3 bases; J trimming: 6 bases; junction bases outside the gene matches: 4. CDR3 bases: TGCGCCAGCAGCCACGACAGGGGGCGGCCCGGGGAGCTGTTTTTT. Protein: CASSHDRGRPGELFF.

This clonotype was observed a handful of times. V and J are TRBV7-2 and TRBJ2-2; no definite D call. The CDR3 is made up of 13 amino acids. V lost 1 base and J lost 6, with 6 bases in between. The germline gives CDR1 SGHTA, CDR2 FQGNSA. The DNA for the CDR3 is TGTGCCAGCAGCTTAGTGGGCCCCGGGGAGCTGTTTTTT. It specifies CASSLVGPGELFF.

The sample holds many counts of this clonotype. A clone one base away is much larger, so this may be a read error. CDR3 bases: TGTGCTAGCGCCCCGGGGGCCACCGGGGAGCTGATTTTT. Translated, it gives CASAPGATGELIF. The J gene is TRBJ2-2, the V gene TRBV7-7, with D perhaps matching TRBD1 or TRBD2 (6 bases each). This CDR3 has 13 amino acids. Germline lookup yields CDR1 SSHAT and CDR2 FNYEAQ (reference sequence).

This clonotype has a handful of counts. V usage is TRBV9 and J usage is TRBJ1-6; D perhaps matches TRBD1 (5 bases). Germline CDR1 reads SGDLS; CDR2 reads YYNGEE. The CDR3 sequence is 16 residues long. V lost 2 bases to trimming and J lost 4 bases, with 13 bases between them. CDR3 sequence (DNA): TGTGCCAGCAGCGTCTTCGACAGACCTTATAATTCACCCCTCCACTTT. It is translated as CASSVFDRPYNSPLHF.

In its sample, this clonotype ranks as medium-sized. The rearrangement links TRBV10-2 to TRBJ2-7, with D unresolved. The germline V gene has CDR1 WSHSY and CDR2 SAAADI. V was cut by 8 bases and J by 2 bases, with 7 bases left in between. The CDR3 has 11 amino acids. Here the CDR3 DNA reads TGCGCCAGCGGGTCCCCCTACGAGCAGTACTTC. It encodes CASGSPYEQYF.

The chain couples TRBV4-1 to TRBJ1-1; D gene uncertain. The ends were cut back, 4 bases at V and 3 bases at J, with 15 bases in the middle. The CDR3 sequence is 15 residues long. Germline CDR1 and CDR2: MGHRA and YSYEKL. CDR3 protein: CASSREAERDTEAFF. The CDR3 nucleotides are TGCGCCAGCAGCCGGGAGGCGGAGCGGGACACTGAAGCTTTCTTT.

The chain joins TRBV13 to TRBJ2-4, with 7 nucleotides matching TRBD1. The CDR3 is made up of 16 amino acids. The germline V gene has CDR1 PRHDT and CDR2 FYEKMQ (reference sequence). Trimming cost V 7 bases and J 7 bases; bases outside gene matches: 16. In DNA form, the CDR3 reads TGTGCCAGCACCTCCGTAGGGGGCCGGGACGGGAACATTCAGTACTTC. Its translation is CASTSVGGRDGNIQYF.

This clonotype has a count of ten or more. This chain connects TRBV29-1 to TRBJ2-1, with TRBD1 matching 8 bases. With V trimmed by 4 bases and J by 6 bases, 8 bases remained unmatched. There are 14 residues in the CDR3. Germline V gene lookup returns CDR1 SQVTM and CDR2 ANQGSEA. The CDR3 here is CSVVRGLRANEQFF. CDR3 DNA: TGCAGCGTTGTCAGGGGGCTTCGGGCCAATGAGCAGTTCTTC.